The next 27 T cell receptor beta chains were all read from a single sample in a study of T cell repertoires in cytomegalovirus infection. One entry per CDR3 protein results from TCRdb running MiXCR on the reads. The sample lists about 920,000 distinct CDR3 sequences; about a third were seen once. These receptors are not linked to any known antigen. The sequencing here drew on cultured CD8+ T cells from PBMCs, taken from culture after CMV antigen stimulation. The source is a human donor in good health (CMV status not recorded). Some clones in this sample may be carry-over from other donors' samples.

The genes are TRBV11-2 and TRBJ2-1; D uncertain. The germline gives CDR1 SGHAT, CDR2 FQNNGV. V shed 5 bases and J shed 0 bases, with 11 bases lying between them. There are 15 residues in the CDR3. CDR3 protein: CASSRAYSSYNEQFF. CDR3 nucleotide sequence: TGTGCCAGCAGCCGGGCGTATAGCTCCTACAATGAGCAGTTCTTC.

The chain couples TRBV25-1 to TRBJ1-2; no clear D gene. CDR1 is MGHDK and CDR2 is SYGVNS in the germline V gene. V lost 0 bases to trimming and J lost 6 bases, with 11 bases between them. The CDR3 extends over 14 amino acids. CDR3 in amino acids: CASSEYFPGDGYTF. Written as DNA, the CDR3 is TGTGCCAGCAGTGAATATTTCCCGGGTGATGGCTACACCTTC.

In this sample, this clonotype turned up many times. The CDR3 sequence is CASSSREPFYEQYF. The DNA for the CDR3 is TGTGCCAGCAGCTCACGGGAGCCCTTCTACGAGCAGTACTTC. The chain carries TRBV7-6 and TRBJ2-7; a possible D gene is TRBD2 (6 bases). The CDR3 is made up of 14 amino acids. Trimming removed 4 bases from V and 3 bases from J, with 13 bases in between. CDR1 is SGHVS, CDR2 FNYEAQ, per germline.

The genes are TRBV7-9 and TRBJ1-4; D possibly corresponds to TRBD1 (5 bases). Trimming pared 5 bases from V and 5 bases from J, leaving 9 bases between. Looked up from germline, CDR1 is SEHNR and CDR2 is FQNEAQ (reference sequence). The length of the CDR3 is 13 residues. The CDR3 coding sequence is TGTGCCAGCAGCGCTGCAGGGAATGAAAAACTGTTTTTT. It is translated as CASSAAGNEKLFF.

This clonotype was seen a few times. CDR3 coding DNA: TGTGCCAGCAGCTTTCTCAGCATCAGCGGGGGCCACGTAAACTCTGGGGCCAACGTCCTGACTTTC. Translating gives CASSFLSISGGHVNSGANVLTF. The V and J genes are TRBV7-9 and TRBJ2-6; TRBD2 matches at 8 bases. Germline values: CDR1 SEHNR, CDR2 FQNEAQ (reference sequence). CDR3 size: 22 residues. V lost 3 bases, J lost 0 bases, and 19 bases stayed unmatched.

This chain uses TRBV12-3 or TRBV12-4 with TRBJ2-3; TRBD1 matches 9 bases. The CDR3 has 15 residues. V shed 4 bases and J 3 bases; nucleotides not matched to a gene: 5. CDR3 residues: CASSYTGGLTDTQYF. The CDR3 DNA reads as TGTGCCAGCAGTTACACAGGGGGCTTAACAGATACGCAGTATTTT.

This clonotype was detected a few times. The chain combines TRBV27 with TRBJ2-1; possible D gene TRBD2, 5 bases. Germline loops: CDR1 MNHEY, CDR2 SMNVEV (reference sequence). The CDR3 covers 13 residues. Trimming removed 10 bases from V and 4 bases from J, with 14 bases in between. The CDR3 reads CATRPGFYNEQFF. Written as DNA, the CDR3 is TGTGCCACTCGACCGGGATTTTACAATGAGCAGTTCTTC.

A few counts support this clonotype. The chain recombines TRBV7-9 with TRBJ1-1; D gene uncertain. The V gene lost 5 bases and the J gene lost 4 bases, with 14 bases spanning the gap. CDR1 is SEHNR and CDR2 is FQNEAQ in the germline V gene (reference sequence). This CDR3 has 14 residues. The CDR3 region has the DNA TGTGCCAGCAGCATCCCGTCCTGGACCACTGAAGCTTTCTTT. Translating it yields CASSIPSWTTEAFF.

J is TRBJ2-2 and V is TRBV7-9; possibly TRBD1 for D (5 bases). The ends were cut back, 3 bases at V and 8 bases at J, with 16 bases in the middle. Germline lookup yields CDR1 SEHNR and CDR2 FQNEAQ (reference sequence). The CDR3 loop spans 15 amino acids. CDR3 sequence reads: CASSLLQGFGGELFF. The CDR3 DNA is TGTGCCAGCAGCTTGCTTCAGGGTTTCGGAGGGGAGCTGTTTTTT.

The rearrangement uses TRBV6-6 and TRBJ2-7; the D gene could be TRBD1 or TRBD2 (5 bases each). Germline CDR1 is MNHNY and CDR2 is SVGAGI (reference sequence). V lost 1 base and J 6 bases, leaving 13 bases between the germline ends. The CDR3 is made up of 14 amino acids. In nucleotides, the CDR3 is TGTGCCAGCAGTTACTTGGGACGGTCTGGCGAGCAGTACGTC. Its translation is CASSYLGRSGEQYV.

This clonotype was picked up a small number of times. V usage is TRBV20-1 and J usage is TRBJ2-3; 14 bases are shared with TRBD2. J gave up 5 bases and V 6 bases, and 16 bases lay outside the gene matches. CDR1 is DFQATT, CDR2 SNEGSKA, per germline (reference sequence). The CDR3 has 18 residues. This CDR3 reads CSAGPGLAGGIAKDTQYF. The CDR3 bases are TGCAGTGCCGGTCCTGGACTAGCGGGGGGTATCGCGAAAGATACGCAGTATTTT.

In its sample, this clonotype was seen many times. This chain links TRBV12-3 or TRBV12-4 with TRBJ2-3; D perhaps matches TRBD2 (5 bases). V lost 6 bases and J lost 2, with 6 bases in between. This CDR3 contains 12 residues. As DNA, the CDR3 is TGTGCCAGCAGGGAGGCCACAGATACGCAGTATTTT. Protein product: CASREATDTQYF.

The chain carries TRBV5-5 and TRBJ2-7, with 7 bases that match TRBD1. After removal of 3 bases from V and 5 bases from J, the junction contained 5 bases not matched to a gene. Germline assignment: CDR1 SGHKS and CDR2 YYEKEE (reference sequence). The CDR3 extends over 13 amino acids. CDR3 protein: CASSYGQADEQYF. The CDR3 nucleotides are TGTGCCAGCAGCTACGGACAGGCGGACGAGCAGTACTTC.

This clonotype has a handful of counts. A much larger clone sits a single nucleotide away, making a read error possible. The chain employs TRBV5-6 and TRBJ2-7; TRBD1 matches 9 bases. The V gene end was trimmed by 3 bases and the J gene end by 2 bases; junction bases not matched to a gene: 3. The CDR3 is made up of 14 amino acids. Germline loops: CDR1 SGHDT, CDR2 YYEEEE. The CDR3 is CASSWTGDPYEQYF. CDR3 DNA: TGTGCCAGCAGCTGGACAGGGGACCCCTACGAGCAGTACTTC.

To note about this clonotype: The junction differs from germline at one of its ends, possibly a read error. The rearrangement uses TRBV6-2 or TRBV6-3 and TRBJ2-3, with D tentatively TRBD2 (6 bases). The CDR3 sequence is 13 residues long. CDR1 MNHEY and CDR2 SVGEGT come from the germline V gene. The CDR3 DNA reads as TGTGCCAGCAGTAACTCACTAGCTTCTACGCAGTATTTT. Its translation: CASSNSLASTQYF.

This clonotype occurred many times. This chain links TRBV7-9 with TRBJ1-5; a possible D gene is TRBD1 (6 bases). CDR3 length equals 15 residues. Trimming removed 5 bases at V and 1 base at J, with 12 bases between. Germline V gives CDR1 SEHNR, CDR2 FQNEAQ (reference sequence). The CDR3 nucleotides are TGTGCCAGCAGCCTTACAGGGCAGAGCAATCAGCCCCAGCATTTT. Translation gives CASSLTGQSNQPQHF. Full variable domain (missing parts from reference TRBV7-9 and TRBJ1-5): DTGVSQNPRHKITKRGQNVTFRCDPISEHNRLYWYRQTLGQGPEFLTYFQNEAQLEKSRLLSDRFSAERPKGSFSTLEIQRTEQGDSAMYLCASSLTGQSNQPQHFGDGTRLSIL.

The rearrangement links TRBV9 to TRBJ1-4; D unresolved. The germline V gene has CDR1 SGDLS and CDR2 YYNGEE. Trimming took off 0 bases at V and 1 base at J, with 4 bases between the two ends. The CDR3 extends over 14 amino acids. The CDR3 region has the DNA TGTGCCAGCAGCGTAGATGGAACTAATGAAAAACTGTTTTTT. Translation gives CASSVDGTNEKLFF.

The genes are TRBV11-2 and TRBJ2-5; D may correspond to TRBD1 or TRBD2 (5 bases each). Germline CDR1 SGHAT, CDR2 FQNNGV. The CDR3 contains 14 residues. V lost 5 bases and J 5 bases, leaving 15 bases between the germline ends. The CDR3 nucleotides read TGTGCCAGCAGCGTCCGCTGGGGGTGGGAGACCCAGTACTTC. Residues: CASSVRWGWETQYF. The full variable domain, with the rest looked up from reference TRBV11-2 and TRBJ2-5, is EAGVAQSPRYKIIEKRQSVAFWCNPISGHATLYWYQQILGQGPKLLIQFQNNGVVDDSQLPKDRFSAERLKGVDSTLKIQPAKLEDSAVYLCASSVRWGWETQYFGPGTRLLVL.

This clonotype was counted between two and nine times. The chain joins TRBV19 to TRBJ1-1; tentatively, D is TRBD1 (6 bases). Germline values: CDR1 LNHDA, CDR2 SQIVND (reference sequence). V gave up 4 bases and J gave up 0 bases, with 9 bases separating them. This CDR3 is built from 14 residues. The CDR3 region is CASSRDTLNTEAFF. In DNA form, the CDR3 reads TGTGCCAGTAGTAGGGACACTTTGAACACTGAAGCTTTCTTT.

The chain recombines TRBV7-4 with TRBJ2-7, with a possible D match to TRBD1 (6 bases). The germline gives CDR1 SGHVT, CDR2 SQSDAQ. The CDR3 sequence is 15 residues long. V lost 1 base to trimming and J lost 2 bases, with 12 bases between them. CDR3 coding DNA: TGTGCCAGCAGCTTAGGAGGTCCAGGGGCCTACGAGCAGTACGTC. This sequence encodes CASSLGGPGAYEQYV.

V gene TRBV19 combines with J gene TRBJ2-5; perhaps TRBD1 as D (5 bases). The CDR3 sequence is 14 residues long. Trimming removed 6 bases at V and 1 base at J, with 12 bases between. Germline assignment: CDR1 LNHDA and CDR2 SQIVND (reference sequence). In DNA, the CDR3 is TGTGCCAGTAGACCCGGACAAATCCAAGAGACCCAGTACTTC. Amino acid sequence: CASRPGQIQETQYF.

This clonotype was seen a single time. The chain uses TRBV6-2 or TRBV6-3 and TRBJ1-1, with unresolved D. The CDR3 covers 13 residues. V dropped 0 bases and J dropped 6 bases, with 8 bases sitting between them. Germline loops: CDR1 MNHEY, CDR2 SVGEGT. CDR3 bases: TGTGCCAGCAGTTACTCGTCGGTCGCTGAAGCTTTCTTT. Its protein is CASSYSSVAEAFF.

At least ten counts were recorded for this clonotype. In nucleotides, the CDR3 is TGTGCCAGCAGTTTTTTAACTATCGGGGCTACAGATACGCAGTATTTT. It is translated as CASSFLTIGATDTQYF. J is TRBJ2-3 and V is TRBV28; the D gene could be TRBD1 or TRBD2 (5 bases each). V dropped 3 bases and J dropped 3 bases, with 16 bases sitting between them. Germline V gene data show CDR1 as MDHEN and CDR2 as SYDVKM. The CDR3 extends over 16 amino acids.

This clonotype was seen repeatedly, ten times or more. This chain uses TRBV7-6 with TRBJ2-3; D ambiguous. With 5 bases removed from V and 6 bases from J, the gap between germline ends came to 12 bases. CDR1 and CDR2 (germline): SGHVS, FNYEAQ. The CDR3 loop spans 13 amino acids. The CDR3 region has the DNA TGTGCCAGCAGCCACCGCGGAAAGGATACGCAGTATTTT. Translating it yields CASSHRGKDTQYF.

This clonotype has a handful of counts. The chain employs TRBV10-3 and TRBJ1-2, with unresolved D. V lost 6 bases to trimming and J lost 6 bases, with 8 bases between them. The CDR3 runs to 11 residues. Looked up from germline, CDR1 is ENHRY and CDR2 is SYGVKD. The CDR3 DNA sequence: TGTGCCATCAGACGACTAGATGGCTACACCTTC. This translates into CAIRRLDGYTF.

To note about this clonotype: It may be a read error: a sequence one base away is much more abundant. The genes are TRBV9 and TRBJ1-5; D ambiguous. The CDR3 has 13 amino acids. Germline V gene data show CDR1 as SGDLS and CDR2 as YYNGEE. The V end was cut by 0 bases, the J end by 3 bases, with 4 bases between. CDR3 sequence: CASSVGDNQPQHF. The CDR3 DNA reads as TGTGCCAGCAGCGTAGGGGACAATCAGCCCCAGCATTTT.

This chain uses TRBV5-6 with TRBJ2-7, with 7 bases lining up with TRBD1. Germline lookup yields CDR1 SGHDT and CDR2 YYEEEE. The CDR3 is made up of 14 amino acids. CDR3 nucleotides: TGTGTCAGCAGCTTGGAAGGGGGCCTGTACGAGCAGTACGTC. Translated, it gives CVSSLEGGLYEQYV.